The T cell receptor beta chain under discussion was sequenced for a study of beta chain features in type 1 diabetes (dated by TCRdb to 2017 to 2018). A note on the overall study: Patients and healthy donors did not differ in mean age, gender distribution, total cell number or subset yield. A total of around 110,000,000 sorted cells were examined across all samples, and a strong correlation was observed between cell number per subset and RNA yield. Whereas all 28 donors provided naive and central memory subsets, regulatory and stem cell-like memory subsets were isolated from just 8 patients and roughly eight healthy donors. In the study, TCRB repertoires of sorted circulating CD4+ T cell subsets from recently diagnosed type 1 diabetes patients were compared with those of matched healthy donors. The paper as a whole reports these results and caveats: Type 1 diabetes patients showed a moderate but significant shortening of TCRB CDR3 length in all four CD4+ subsets. Because small numbers of individuals were included in the HLA sub-analyses, any influence of HLA type on TCRB rearrangement was left unresolved. The naive, central memory and regulatory TCRB repertoires appeared to resemble one another more closely among patients than among healthy donors. Sequencing cDNA rather than genomic DNA could over-represent highly expressing activated cells, although activation and CD3 levels did not differ between groups. PCR might favor shorter templates, but patient and control samples were amplified and corrected together, so any skew would affect both groups equally. At VDJ recombination sites, type 1 diabetes patients had fewer insertions and more deleted nucleotides, which implies abnormalities in thymic rearrangement.

Each donor gave one peripheral blood draw, averaging approximately 110 mL, which was collected into heparinised tubes. A BD FACSAria II was used to sort naive, central memory, regulatory and stem cell-like memory CD4+ T cells with a panel that included CD45RO, CCR7, CD25, CD127, CD95 and CD27. A purity above 98% was achieved for all sorted populations. Right away, PBMCs were isolated by Lymphoprep density gradient centrifugation and were stained directly, with no culture step. So that batch effects would be minimized, each experiment stained and sorted samples in pairs, pairing one healthy donor with one patient. Its CDR3 holds 13 amino acids, cysteine through phenylalanine. Kept here is only the CDR3 DNA, which spans 39 bases and is read in frame from base 1. Trimming removed 5 bases from V and 6 bases from J, leaving 10 bases between the germline ends. In the germline V gene, CDR1 corresponds to SGHTA and CDR2 to FQGNSA.

All of the isolated RNA was reverse transcribed with the High Capacity cDNA Reverse Transcription Kit, so expressed TCRB transcripts were sequenced. Deep immunoSEQ sequencing was performed on naive, central memory and regulatory T cell samples, with an average of approximately 4 million total reads per sample. After sorted cells were lysed in RLT buffer, RNA was extracted with DNase-treated RNeasy Micro or Mini kits, with the choice depending on cell number. To prevent cross-contamination, every cell subset was processed on its own, while patient and healthy donor samples were processed together. TCRB sequences were amplified from cDNA with the immunoSEQ multiplex PCR, producing 87-bp fragments spanning the CDR3 region. The amplicons were sequenced using the Illumina HiSeq platform. From the authors' description of their analysis: Synthetic template baselines were used to correct PCR bias computationally, reads within Hamming distance 2 were collapsed, and singletons that could not be merged were discarded. Reads were aligned to IMGT to assign V, D and J genes, CDR3 length, and insertions or deletions at six rearrangement sites. Within each subset, clonotype counts were normalized to sorted cell number, and only after that were true diversity and Gini coefficients computed with the tcR R package. The overlap coefficient, calculated on TCRB nucleotide sequences, was used to measure repertoire sharing. Out-of-frame TCRB sequences from naive cells were analyzed as a proxy for the pre-selection repertoire. TCRdb re-hosts the immuneACCESS table, in-frame sequences only. Its copies lack some clones; in the studies checked, an unresolved V gene accounts for under half of them, and the cause for the rest is not known. V and J calls plus clone size are reproduced from that table; the DNA served to infer D and trimming. The sample table shows under 300,000 clones, and 11% are seen once. The ten largest clones represent around 0.015% of the sample.

For this clone: Its antigen remains undetermined. Base qualities are missing; no much larger clone stands one base away.

The TCR comes from a man aged 30 to 45 with type 1 diabetes. The chain employs TRBV7-2 and TRBJ1-4; a tentative D match to TRBD1 spans 6 bases. Sequenced: naive CD4+ T cells from blood. The intended sense of this specimen's cell subset or site label: true naive CD4+ T cells. Read as DNA, the sequence is TGTGCCAGCAGCCCACACAGGGATGAAAAACTGTTTTTT. The resulting protein is CASSPHRDEKLFF. With all but the CDR3 taken from the reference TRBV7-2 and TRBJ1-4 genes, the full variable domain is: GAGVSQSPSNKVTEKGKDVELRCDPISGHTALYWYRQSLGQGLEFLIYFQGNSAPDKSGLPSDRFSAERTGGSVSTLTIQRTQQEDSAVYLCASSPHRDEKLFFGSGTQLSVL.